A single sample is the source of the 21 T cell receptor beta chains below, sequenced in a study of T-cell reconstitution after alpha-beta-depleted transplantation in children. Preparation of the TCRbeta library used unique molecular identifiers. From the PCR reads, TCRdb called clonotypes with MiXCR, one entry per CDR3 protein. The sample shows about 500,000 distinct CDR3 sequences, 32% of them seen only once. The starting material was PBMCs from the stem cell graft donor, obtained from the stem cell graft. The receptors were gathered from a human donor who donated a stem cell graft to a child with aplastic anemia.

CDR3 in DNA: TGCGCCAGCAGCTTGGAGGGCCCGACAGGGGCTCGTGGCTACACCTTC. Its protein product is CASSLEGPTGARGYTF. The gene calls are TRBV5-1 and TRBJ1-2; TRBD1 matches at 8 bases. CDR3 length equals 16 residues. Per germline, CDR1 SGHRS and CDR2 YFSETQ. The J segment lost 7 bases and the V segment lost 0 bases, leaving 11 bases of the junction unmatched.

This chain joins TRBV20-1 and TRBJ1-2, with TRBD1 identical over 8 bases. The CDR3 runs 13 residues. Germline CDR1 reads DFQATT; CDR2 reads SNEGSKA (reference sequence). J lost 5 bases, V lost 5 bases, and 7 bases had no gene match. CDR3 sequence (DNA): TGCAGTGCTGGGAGACAGGGGCCGTATGGCTACACCTTC. Translating gives CSAGRQGPYGYTF.

This chain joins TRBV5-1 and TRBJ2-1; 11 bases agree with TRBD2. Looked up from germline, CDR1 is SGHRS and CDR2 is YFSETQ. V was pared by 0 bases and J by 7 bases, with 6 bases of the junction left unmatched. The CDR3 extends over 16 amino acids. This chain's CDR3 is CASSLAPLAGVNEQFF. DNA for the CDR3: TGCGCCAGCAGCTTGGCCCCACTAGCGGGAGTGAATGAGCAGTTCTTC.

There are many counts of this clonotype. The V gene is TRBV12-5, the J gene TRBJ2-7; D gene uncertain. CDR1 LGHNT and CDR2 FRNRAP come from the germline V gene. V lost 9 bases and J lost 4, with 10 bases in between. This CDR3 spans 11 amino acids. The CDR3 spells CASRAGYEQYV. DNA for the CDR3: TGTGCTAGCCGGGCAGGTTACGAGCAGTACGTC.

The DNA for the CDR3 is TGTGCCAGCAGTTTGATATCGGGACTAGCGGGGAGCACCTACAATGAGCAGTTCTTC. As protein: CASSLISGLAGSTYNEQFF. The genes are TRBV6-2 or TRBV6-3 and TRBJ2-1; TRBD2 matches 13 bases. The J segment lost 2 bases and the V segment lost 4 bases, leaving 11 bases of the junction unmatched. Germline CDR1 reads MNHEY; CDR2 reads SVGEGT. This CDR3 has 19 amino acids.

This clonotype has a handful of counts. The chain joins TRBV6-5 to TRBJ2-1; maybe TRBD1 (6 bases). Deletions cut 4 bases from V and 8 bases from J, with 18 bases between. The germline CDR1 and CDR2 sequences are MNHEY and SVGAGI. CDR3 length: 15 residues. The CDR3 DNA reads as TGTGCCAGCAGTTTCGGACTCTCCCCAGGGGATGAGCAGTTCTTC. It encodes CASSFGLSPGDEQFF.

In its sample, this clonotype was seen a few times. The rearrangement uses TRBV18 and TRBJ2-5; 9 bases are a match to TRBD2. J gave up 0 bases and V 3 bases, and 5 bases lay outside the gene matches. From germline, CDR1 is KGHSH and CDR2 LQKENI. This CDR3 region has 16 residues. CDR3 coding DNA: TGTGCCAGCTCACCTACCCTAGCGGGGAACCAAGAGACCCAGTACTTC. It yields the protein CASSPTLAGNQETQYF.

The V call is TRBV18, the J call TRBJ1-5, with a tentative D call TRBD1 (6 bases). Per the germline V gene, CDR1 is KGHSH and CDR2 is LQKENI. The length of the CDR3 is 17 residues. Trimming took 1 base from V and 6 from J, leaving 19 bases between them. CDR3 loop: CASSPRGAGVGSQPQHF. Here the CDR3 DNA reads TGTGCCAGCTCACCACGAGGCGCAGGGGTAGGAAGTCAGCCCCAGCATTTT.

This clonotype was detected a few times. The gene calls are TRBV7-2 and TRBJ1-2; a weak D match, TRBD1 (6 bases). V was trimmed by 0 bases and J by 6 bases, leaving 14 bases between them. Germline CDR1 reads SGHTA; CDR2 reads FQGNSA. The CDR3 runs 15 residues. The CDR3 nucleotides are TGTGCCAGCAGCTTAGCCCCGGGGGCGTGGGATGGCTACACCTTC. Protein: CASSLAPGAWDGYTF.

J is TRBJ2-1 and V is TRBV29-1; 10 bases align to TRBD1. Losses at the gene ends were 5 bases for V and 7 bases for J; bases not matched to a gene: 14. The CDR3 spans 16 residues. Germline loops: CDR1 SQVTM, CDR2 ANQGSEA. The chain's CDR3 is CSVLRTGGRSTNEQFF. The CDR3, as DNA: TGCAGCGTTTTGAGGACAGGGGGGCGTAGTACAAATGAGCAGTTCTTC.

The chain combines TRBV7-9 with TRBJ2-7; D is unresolved. Deletions cut 5 bases from V and 3 bases from J, with 11 bases between. This CDR3 comprises 13 residues. Germline V CDR1 and CDR2: SEHNR, FQNEAQ (reference sequence). The chain's CDR3 is CASSPPPNYEQYF. CDR3 DNA: TGTGCCAGCAGCCCACCCCCAAACTACGAGCAGTACTTC.

There are a few counts of this clonotype. This chain uses TRBV29-1 with TRBJ1-1; a weak D match, TRBD1 (5 bases). This CDR3 is built from 12 residues. V was cut by 7 bases and J by 4 bases, with 13 bases left in between. CDR1 SQVTM and CDR2 ANQGSEA come from the germline V gene. The DNA for the CDR3 is TGCAGCGGGGGACGTCAGGGCACTGAAGCTTTCTTT. It translates to CSGGRQGTEAFF.

The chain uses TRBV6-1 and TRBJ1-2; 8 positions agree with TRBD1. Losses at the gene ends were 8 bases for V and 2 bases for J; bases not matched to a gene: 16. The CDR3 runs 17 residues. In germline, CDR1 is MNHNS, CDR2 SASEGT. The CDR3 loop reads CASSYDRGEQLNYGYTF. In DNA, the CDR3 is TGTGCCAGCTCATATGACAGGGGAGAACAATTAAACTATGGCTACACCTTC.

This clonotype occurred a few times. The chain couples TRBV20-1 to TRBJ1-1, with 11 bases aligning to TRBD1. Germline CDR1 and CDR2: DFQATT and SNEGSKA (reference sequence). This CDR3 region has 14 residues. CDR3 sequence (DNA): TGCAGCGCCAGGTCCGGACAGGGGGCAATTGAAGCTTTCTTT. Protein sequence: CSARSGQGAIEAFF.

The chain combines TRBV20-1 with TRBJ2-1; 8 nucleotides line up with TRBD2. The CDR3 is 14 residues long. Germline assignment: CDR1 DFQATT and CDR2 SNEGSKA (reference sequence). Losses at the gene ends were 3 bases for V and 5 bases for J; bases not matched to a gene: 6. CDR3 DNA: TGCAGTGCTAGCAGGGCCGGGAGGGACAATGAGCAGTTCTTC. This sequence encodes CSASRAGRDNEQFF.

This clonotype was observed a few times. The rearrangement links TRBV29-1 to TRBJ2-7; 8 bases align to TRBD1. The CDR3 has 12 residues. In germline, CDR1 is SQVTM, CDR2 ANQGSEA. The ends lost 4 bases at V and 4 bases at J; junction bases unmatched: 3. The CDR3 region is CSVGTGSYEQYF. CDR3 nucleotides: TGCAGCGTTGGGACAGGGTCGTACGAGCAGTACTTC.

This clonotype was recorded a few times. V gene TRBV20-1 combines with J gene TRBJ2-1; the D gene is possibly TRBD2 (6 bases). In germline, CDR1 is DFQATT, CDR2 SNEGSKA (reference sequence). V dropped 3 bases and J dropped 7 bases, with 16 bases sitting between them. The CDR3 is made up of 14 amino acids. The CDR3 is CSASPPGLLNEQFF. In DNA form, the CDR3 reads TGCAGTGCTAGCCCTCCGGGACTGCTGAATGAGCAGTTCTTC.

This clonotype was picked up a small number of times. The gene calls are TRBV7-2 and TRBJ1-1; the D gene is possibly TRBD1 (6 bases). The CDR3 runs 15 residues. Germline values: CDR1 SGHTA, CDR2 FQGNSA. V shed 3 bases and J shed 4 bases, with 15 bases lying between them. CDR3 sequence reads: CASSFQQGGSTEAFF. In DNA, the CDR3 is TGTGCCAGCAGCTTCCAACAGGGAGGTAGCACTGAAGCTTTCTTT.

The chain uses TRBV6-5 and TRBJ2-5, with 9 bases identical to TRBD1. This CDR3 contains 18 residues. CDR1 and CDR2 from the germline V gene are MNHEY and SVGAGI. V was clipped by 5 bases and J by 4 bases; unmatched bases: 17. As DNA, the CDR3 is TGTGCCAGCAGTACTCACTACGCTGGAACAGGGGGCGCAGAGACCCAGTACTTC. Translated: CASSTHYAGTGGAETQYF.

The chain carries TRBV20-1 and TRBJ2-1; 10 bases match TRBD2. CDR3 size: 14 residues. Germline CDR1 reads DFQATT; CDR2 reads SNEGSKA (reference sequence). After removal of 6 bases from V and 7 bases from J, the junction contained 9 bases not matched to a gene. DNA of the CDR3: TGCAGTGCCCCGACTAGCGGGCCCTCGAATGAGCAGTTCTTC. This encodes CSAPTSGPSNEQFF.

This clonotype was observed a handful of times. V and J are TRBV29-1 and TRBJ2-1; D is perhaps TRBD1 (5 bases). The CDR3 consists of 11 residues. The germline gives CDR1 SQVTM, CDR2 ANQGSEA. The V end was cut by 5 bases, the J end by 4 bases, with 6 bases between. Here the CDR3 DNA reads TGCAGCGTTCCAGGGTACAATGAGCAGTTCTTC. This sequence encodes CSVPGYNEQFF.